This T cell receptor (beta chain) was identified in a study of OX40 agonist ivuxolimab in advanced cancers. Study at large: Treatment of patients was with ivuxolimab, an agonistic anti-OX40 (CD134) antibody. General observations from the study: Partial responders at 0.1-3.0 mg/kg showed near-lowest clonal expansion.

Germline V lookup: CDR1 SGHTA, CDR2 FQGTGA. This CDR3 region has 11 residues. Trimming removed 2 bases from V and 9 bases from J, with 5 bases in between. Note on this clone: Its antigen is unknown.

Libraries were prepared by immunoSEQ multiplex PCR; TCRdb keeps only in-frame clonotypes and omits some of them. The data show roughly 80,000 clones, with 93% seen just once and more than 13% held by the top ten. Sequencing was performed on CD4+ or CD8+ T cells sorted from blood, taken in a trial of the OX40 agonist ivuxolimab. The rearrangement links TRBV7-3 to TRBJ2-1; unclear D gene. This receptor was identified in an adult with an advanced solid tumor such as melanoma, head and neck, liver or kidney cancer. The CDR3 protein is CASSLDGEQFF. In DNA, the CDR3 is TGTGCCAGCAGCTTAGACGGTGAGCAGTTCTTC.